This T cell receptor beta chain was documented in a study of cytomegalovirus exposure and HLA in healthy donors. Study results and limitations: Altogether, 160 or so TCR beta chains were recorded as cytomegalovirus-associated.

Vbeta (60) and Jbeta (13) primers were used in the PCR. Assay used: immunoSEQ multiplex PCR; TCRdb lists only in-frame clones, some missing. The table records 110,000 to 150,000 clones, roughly 62% of them present only once. This clone was picked up one time. What it binds is not known. Germline lookup yields CDR1 LNHDA and CDR2 SQIVND (reference sequence). J lost 12 bases, V lost 6 bases, and 8 bases had no gene match. The CDR3 is made up of 12 amino acids. This sequence was found in a man aged 60 to 69 in good health and CMV-seronegative. The sequenced sample was PBMCs. V is TRBV19 and J is TRBJ2-1; TRBD2 matches 7 bases. The CDR3 sequence is CASSQELARQFF. The CDR3 coding sequence is TGTGCCAGTAGCCAGGAACTAGCGCGGCAGTTCTTC.